The source of this T cell receptor (beta chain) is a study of post-analysis software for immune sequencing data (dated by TCRdb to the mid-2010s). Context from the whole study: The recorded disease courses included relapsing-remitting, secondary progressive and progressive-relapsing multiple sclerosis, and some patients had no subtype annotation. The patient repertoires were set against 10 or so previously published healthy control repertoires from donors whose ages ranged from roughly 6 to 25 years. A subset of samples was prepared in parallel using single-end sample barcoding, then pooled and co-amplified after Illumina adapter ligation. General conclusions and limits of the study: Direct clustering with F measure revealed strong co-clustering of samples prepared in the same batch, which led to a batch-effect correction. The multiple sclerosis patient group was slightly younger than the control group. Compared with controls, multiple sclerosis patients had significantly lower normalized Chao1 diversity, a finding suggesting substantial peripheral T-cell clonal expansion. Patients showed significantly higher frequencies than controls for 4 or 5 TRBV segments, among them TRBV5-6, TRBV5-1 and TRBV20-1.

As for this clonotype: Its binding antigen is unknown. Per-base quality was not reported, and no clone a single base away is much larger than it.

TCR beta repertoires were profiled from peripheral blood of 13 young patients with multiple sclerosis to demonstrate the VDJtools post-analysis software. The multiple sclerosis patients were children and adolescents ranging in age from roughly 6 to 15 years. From a lookup of the germline V gene (reference sequence), CDR1 and CDR2 are SEHNR and FQNEAQ. The CDR3 numbers 15 residues from cysteine through phenylalanine. Of all the DNA, just the CDR3 is kept, 45 bases in frame from base 1. V is reduced by 5 bases and J by 0 bases, leaving a spacing of 12 bases between them. Libraries were prepared through PCR. Reads for this sample came from an Illumina HiSeq 2500. To reduce PCR and sequencing biases, unique molecular identifiers were incorporated into the TCR beta cDNA libraries. Every 1 to 10 million input T cells yielded 500,000 or so cDNA molecules, meaning each molecule approximated one T cell. The patient libraries were prepared and sequenced using the same protocol as the earlier healthy control dataset. Within a given batch, samples were prepared together, multiplexed and sequenced on the same HiSeq lane. Under the source paper's analysis protocol: Raw barcoded reads were processed with MIGEC, discarding single-read molecular identifier groups before consensus assembly and CDR3 extraction. VDJtools was used for post-analysis of the clonotype tables, with diversity normalized by down-sampling every dataset to the smallest sample size. To correct batch-related cross-sample contamination, repertoire overlap clustering matched CDR3 amino acid sequences but not nucleotide sequences. The public reads were quality trimmed at Q25 with fastp and then assembled into clones with MiXCR by TCRdb, keeping productive beta chains. Each CDR3 protein gets just one entry, which takes the most common genes and DNA from the rows behind it. The V and J calls and clone size are TCRdb's, not the authors'. The sample table holds 800,000 to 950,000 distinct CDR3 sequences, of which around 50% were seen once. The ten largest clones represent 4.6% of the sample.

The chain is encoded by TRBV7-9 joined to TRBJ2-3; a tentative D match to TRBD1 spans 7 bases. This TCR derives from a girl aged 10 to 17 with multiple sclerosis. The sequenced material came from blood. CDR3 region: CASSPAGGSTDTQYF. The bases are TGTGCCAGCAGCCCAGCAGGGGGGAGCACAGATACGCAGTATTTT.